One and the same sample provided the 23 T cell receptor beta chains below, sequenced in a study of T cell repertoires in cytomegalovirus infection. TCRdb ran MiXCR on the reads and lists one entry per CDR3 protein. The sample shows some 350,000 distinct CDR3 sequences, 18% of them seen only once. The sample comprised PBMCs. These receptors originate from a human donor in good health (CMV status not recorded). Some clones in this sample may be carry-over from other donors' samples.

This clonotype has ten or more counts. The chain couples TRBV6-6 to TRBJ2-7; 8 nucleotides align to TRBD1. The CDR3 loop spans 14 amino acids. J lost 5 bases, V lost 2 bases, and 5 bases had no gene match. Germline V gene lookup returns CDR1 MNHNY and CDR2 SVGAGI (reference sequence). CDR3 in DNA: TGTGCCAGCAGTTACGGGACAGGTCCCAACGAGCAGTACTTC. Translating gives CASSYGTGPNEQYF.

There are a few counts of this clonotype. CDR3 nucleotide sequence: TGCGCCAGCTCTCGAACGGGCGGAACGAACACCGGGGAGCTGTTTTTT. It encodes CASSRTGGTNTGELFF. The genes are TRBV5-1 and TRBJ2-2; D ambiguous. This CDR3 region has 16 residues. Germline V gene data show CDR1 as SGHRS and CDR2 as YFSETQ. V lost 7 bases and J lost 0, with 16 bases in between.

This chain joins TRBV2 and TRBJ1-2, with unresolved D. V was trimmed by 3 bases and J by 6 bases, leaving 8 bases between them. This CDR3 comprises 12 residues. From germline, CDR1 is SNHLY and CDR2 FYNNEI. The CDR3 nucleotides read TGTGCCAGCAGTGAGGATAGGGATGGCTACACCTTC. Residues: CASSEDRDGYTF.

This clonotype was seen only a few times. The chain joins TRBV11-3 to TRBJ2-1; TRBD2 matches at 13 bases. CDR1 and CDR2 from the germline V gene are SGHNT and YENEEA. J lost 8 bases, V lost 1 base, and 5 bases had no gene match. The CDR3 covers 16 residues. CDR3 DNA sequence: TGTGCCAGCAGCTTAGTTACTAGCGGGGGGGCGGATGAGCAGTTCTTC. This codes for CASSLVTSGGADEQFF.

This clonotype was counted ten times or more. The genes are TRBV28 and TRBJ1-5; D ambiguous. CDR1 is MDHEN, CDR2 SYDVKM, per germline. This CDR3 has 11 amino acids. V gave up 3 bases and J gave up 6 bases, with 3 bases separating them. DNA of the CDR3: TGTGCCAGCAGTTTTGGTCAGCCCCAGCATTTT. It is translated as CASSFGQPQHF.

The chain joins TRBV12-3 or TRBV12-4 to TRBJ2-2; D ambiguous. There are 15 residues in the CDR3. V gave up 5 bases and J gave up 6 bases, with 16 bases separating them. DNA of the CDR3: TGTGCCAGCAGTCCCTCTGGGCCCCCCCCCGGGGAGCTGTTTTTT. Its translation: CASSPSGPPPGELFF.

Only a few counts were recorded for this clonotype. The gene calls are TRBV6-2 or TRBV6-3 and TRBJ2-3; no definite D call. V lost 2 bases and J 4 bases, leaving 7 bases between the germline ends. The CDR3 loop spans 13 amino acids. Germline V lookup: CDR1 MNHEY, CDR2 SVGEGT. In DNA form, the CDR3 reads TGTGCCAGCAGTTACGACTCCCCAGATACGCAGTATTTT. Encoded protein: CASSYDSPDTQYF.

V gene TRBV20-1 combines with J gene TRBJ2-3; D perhaps matches TRBD2 (5 bases). Germline-derived CDR1 and CDR2 are DFQATT and SNEGSKA (reference sequence). The ends were cut back, 0 bases at V and 6 bases at J, with 7 bases in the middle. The CDR3 runs 12 residues. The CDR3 nucleotides read TGCAGTGCTAGAGATCGAGGGGATACGCAGTATTTT. Translation: CSARDRGDTQYF.

In its sample, this clonotype was seen a few times. The chain has TRBV29-1 and TRBJ2-1; D ambiguous. V dropped 6 bases and J dropped 5 bases, with 8 bases sitting between them. Per germline, CDR1 SQVTM and CDR2 ANQGSEA. The CDR3 has 11 residues. The CDR3 coding sequence is TGCAGCGTCGGGCGGAACAATGAGCAGTTCTTC. Translating it yields CSVGRNNEQFF.

This clonotype was detected only a few times. The V and J genes are TRBV24-1 and TRBJ2-2; D may be TRBD1 (5 bases). V was clipped by 10 bases and J by 0 bases, with 8 bases between them. The CDR3 is 13 amino acids. Per germline, CDR1 KGHDR and CDR2 SFDVKD. DNA for the CDR3: TGTGCCACTGGACATCCGAACACCGGGGAGCTGTTTTTT. Amino acid sequence: CATGHPNTGELFF.

This clonotype is a singleton in its sample. The V gene is TRBV24-1, the J gene TRBJ1-1; no firm D call. Germline CDR1 and CDR2: KGHDR and SFDVKD. V was cut by 3 bases and J by 1 base, with 20 bases left in between. The CDR3 covers 18 residues. CDR3 in amino acids: CATSDKARSHIRNTEAFF. In DNA, the CDR3 is TGTGCCACCAGTGATAAAGCCAGGTCACACATAAGGAACACTGAAGCTTTCTTT.

Points on this clonotype: A single base separates this from a much larger clone, so it may be a read error. The conserved phenylalanine or tryptophan is not found at the CDR3 terminus, so this likely reflects a read error. The chain recombines TRBV6-6 with TRBJ2-3, with 7 bases fitting TRBD1. Germline lookup yields CDR1 MNHNY and CDR2 SVGAGI (reference sequence). The CDR3 sequence is 14 residues long. V shed 6 bases, J shed 4 bases, and the junction held 7 bases outside the gene matches. The CDR3 spells CASRPTGLADTQYL. For the CDR3, the DNA is TGTGCCAGCAGACCGACAGGGCTCGCAGATACGCAGTATCTT.

The chain is built from TRBV5-1 and TRBJ2-3, with 10 bases identical to TRBD2. Germline assignment: CDR1 SGHRS and CDR2 YFSETQ. The CDR3 is made up of 18 amino acids. The J segment lost 4 bases and the V segment lost 4 bases, leaving 15 bases of the junction unmatched. The CDR3 DNA reads TGCGCCAGCAGCGTGAAACCAACCACTAGCGGGGTGGCAGATACGCAGTATTTT. Its translation is CASSVKPTTSGVADTQYF.

This clonotype was seen many times. The chain uses TRBV7-9 and TRBJ2-5; possible D gene TRBD2, 7 bases. The CDR3 runs 14 residues. Deletions cut 4 bases from V and 4 bases from J, with 13 bases between. Germline V gives CDR1 SEHNR, CDR2 FQNEAQ (reference sequence). In DNA form, the CDR3 reads TGTGCCAGCAGCTATCAGGGAGGGGGAGAGACCCAGTACTTC. This encodes CASSYQGGGETQYF.

With regard to this clonotype: The junction and the germline gene differ at one end; a read error may be behind it. Here the CDR3 reads CACSSFGLSYEQYF. The DNA of the CDR3 is TGTGCCTGCAGCTCTTTTGGTCTCTCCTACGAGCAGTACTTC. V and J are TRBV5-5 and TRBJ2-7; D not resolved. Germline-derived CDR1 and CDR2 are SGHKS and YYEKEE (reference sequence). The CDR3 totals 14 residues.

In this sample, this clonotype turned up many times. J is TRBJ2-7 and V is TRBV2, with D possibly TRBD2 on 7 matching bases. V lost 6 bases and J lost 3, with 21 bases in between. The CDR3 loop spans 16 amino acids. The germline gives CDR1 SNHLY, CDR2 FYNNEI. The CDR3 protein is CASSLGGAGTRYEQYF. The CDR3 DNA sequence: TGTGCCAGCAGCCTGGGGGGGGCAGGCACTCGCTACGAGCAGTACTTC. Based on the CDR3 plus reference TRBV2 and TRBJ2-7, the full variable domain is EPEVTQTPSHQVTQMGQEVILRCVPISNHLYFYWYRQILGQKVEFLVSFYNNEISEKSEIFDDQFSVERPDGSNFTLKIRSTKLEDSAMYFCASSLGGAGTRYEQYFGPGTRLTVT.

This clonotype was seen many times. V and J are TRBV7-2 and TRBJ1-2; D may be TRBD1 (5 bases). V lost 1 base to trimming and J lost 7 bases, with 16 bases between them. Germline assignment: CDR1 SGHTA and CDR2 FQGNSA. CDR3 length: 15 amino acids. CDR3 bases: TGTGCCAGCAGCTTAGAAGGGGACGGGAGAGGTGGCTACACCTTC. As protein: CASSLEGDGRGGYTF.

This clonotype was counted at least ten times. CDR3 nucleotide sequence: TGTGCCAGCAGCTCGTCCGGAGGCGGAAACACCATATATTTT. This encodes CASSSSGGGNTIYF. The chain joins TRBV7-2 to TRBJ1-3, with D unresolved. Germline lookup yields CDR1 SGHTA and CDR2 FQGNSA. Trimming took 4 bases from V and 4 from J, leaving 11 bases between them. This CDR3 is built from 14 residues.

This clonotype was seen at least ten times. This chain joins TRBV7-2 and TRBJ2-3; D is unclear. The germline V gene encodes CDR1 SGHTA and CDR2 FQGNSA. This CDR3 is built from 16 residues. Trimming removed 5 bases from V and 1 base from J, with 16 bases in between. CDR3 DNA sequence: TGTGCCAGCAGCACAAGGGCCTCGACCCGCACAGATACGCAGTATTTT. As protein: CASSTRASTRTDTQYF.

This clonotype occurred a few times. The chain employs TRBV24-1 and TRBJ2-1; D is uncertain. V lost 9 bases and J 0 bases, leaving 17 bases between the germline ends. CDR3 length: 16 residues. Germline lookup yields CDR1 KGHDR and CDR2 SFDVKD. The CDR3 sequence: CATSSAAASSYNEQFF. The CDR3 DNA reads as TGTGCCACCTCCTCGGCGGCAGCGAGCTCCTACAATGAGCAGTTCTTC.

The sample holds a few counts of this clonotype. Here the CDR3 DNA reads TGCGCCAGCAGGCAGATATTAGTCGCCAGGCCCAACACCGGGGAGCTGTTTTTT. This encodes CASRQILVARPNTGELFF. This chain links TRBV4-1 with TRBJ2-2; no clear D. This CDR3 comprises 18 residues. Germline V gene lookup returns CDR1 MGHRA and CDR2 YSYEKL. V dropped 6 bases and J dropped 2 bases, with 22 bases sitting between them.

This clonotype was observed at least ten times. The genes are TRBV7-2 and TRBJ1-6, with D perhaps matching TRBD1 (6 bases). V shed 5 bases and J shed 7 bases, with 15 bases lying between them. This CDR3 spans 15 amino acids. Looked up from germline, CDR1 is SGHTA and CDR2 is FQGNSA. The CDR3 sequence is CASSEQPQGNSPLHF. CDR3 DNA: TGTGCCAGCAGCGAGCAACCACAGGGAAATTCACCCCTCCACTTT.

The chain has TRBV18 and TRBJ2-1; 11 bases line up with TRBD2. With V trimmed by 6 bases and J by 8 bases, 6 bases remained unmatched. CDR1 and CDR2 (germline): KGHSH, LQKENI. The CDR3 covers 14 residues. In nucleotides, the CDR3 is TGTGCCAGCTCCTTACTAGCGGGAGTGCATGAGCAGTTCTTC. This gives the protein CASSLLAGVHEQFF.